The next 10 T cell receptor beta chains were all read from a single sample in a study of identical twins. MiXCR was run by TCRdb on the 5' RACE reads, yielding one entry per CDR3 protein. The sample lists 500,000 to 600,000 distinct CDR3 sequences; 22% were seen once. These data are also associated with another study on T cells expressing NK-cell markers.

The sequenced sample was CD4+ T cells sorted from blood. Source of these receptors: a woman aged 18-30 years in good health.

V gene TRBV12-3 or TRBV12-4 combines with J gene TRBJ1-2; 10 bases are a match to TRBD1. V lost 2 bases and J lost 6; bases outside the gene matches: 9. This CDR3 has 16 amino acids. For the CDR3, the DNA is TGTGCCAGCAGTTTAACCCGACAGGGGGCAGGAGATGGCTACACCTTC. Protein: CASSLTRQGAGDGYTF.

This clonotype came up once. The J gene is TRBJ2-5, the V gene TRBV7-8, with D uncertain. The CDR3 contains 15 residues. Per the germline V gene, CDR1 is SGHVS and CDR2 is FQNEAQ. The V end lost 5 bases, the J end lost 5 bases, and 18 bases lay between the germline ends. The CDR3 sequence: CASSPRRDPWETQYF. The CDR3 DNA reads TGTGCCAGCAGCCCGAGAAGGGATCCCTGGGAGACCCAGTACTTC.

This clonotype has a handful of counts. V usage is TRBV20-1 and J usage is TRBJ2-3, with D perhaps given as TRBD1 or TRBD2 (6 bases each). This CDR3 has 17 amino acids. With 6 bases removed from V and 1 base from J, the gap between germline ends came to 23 bases. In germline, CDR1 is DFQATT, CDR2 SNEGSKA (reference sequence). The CDR3 bases are TGCAGTGCCAGACCCGGGGGCCAAAGTTGGGGCACAGATACGCAGTATTTT. It is translated as CSARPGGQSWGTDTQYF.

The chain employs TRBV18 and TRBJ2-7; D not certain. The V gene lost 3 bases and the J gene lost 5 bases, with 11 bases spanning the gap. The germline CDR1 and CDR2 sequences are KGHSH and LQKENI. This CDR3 has 13 residues. CDR3 nucleotides: TGTGCCAGCTCACCCCCAGAAAAGGACGAGCAGTACTTC. Amino acids: CASSPPEKDEQYF.

In this sample, this clonotype turned up a few times. The rearrangement links TRBV12-3 or TRBV12-4 to TRBJ2-1, with D uncertain. V shed 6 bases and J shed 15 bases, with 21 bases lying between them. CDR3 size: 13 residues. The CDR3 here is CASSSRVGRIRFF. Here the CDR3 DNA reads TGTGCCAGCAGCTCCAGAGTCGGGCGGATTCGGTTCTTC.

The J gene is TRBJ2-2, the V gene TRBV7-3; tentative D call: TRBD1 (5 bases). V lost 5 bases and J 5 bases, leaving 15 bases between the germline ends. Germline V CDR1 and CDR2: SGHTA, FQGTGA. This CDR3 is 15 amino acids long. The CDR3 spells CASSPVQASTGELFF. DNA for the CDR3: TGTGCCAGCAGCCCAGTACAGGCCTCGACCGGGGAGCTGTTTTTT.

The chain recombines TRBV4-1 with TRBJ1-1; TRBD1 might be the D (5 bases). Looked up from germline, CDR1 is MGHRA and CDR2 is YSYEKL. This CDR3 contains 15 residues. V was trimmed by 4 bases and J by 0 bases, leaving 12 bases between them. The CDR3 loop is CASSRSLQVNTEAFF. The CDR3 nucleotides are TGCGCCAGCAGCCGATCATTACAGGTGAACACTGAAGCTTTCTTT.

This clonotype was picked up a small number of times. The chain links TRBV20-1 to TRBJ2-1; a possible D gene is TRBD2 (5 bases). The CDR3 sequence is 15 residues long. Between the trimmed V and J ends, which lost 1 base and 0 bases, there was a span of 10 bases. The V gene's germline CDR1 is DFQATT and CDR2 SNEGSKA (reference sequence). The CDR3 region has the DNA TGCAGTGCTAGAGCACGAGCGGACTCCTACAATGAGCAGTTCTTC. As protein: CSARARADSYNEQFF.

This chain links TRBV5-1 with TRBJ2-3; tentative D call: TRBD2 (6 bases). The CDR3 spans 15 residues. Trimming shortened V by 2 bases and J by 2 bases, and 12 bases separated the two germline ends. CDR1 is SGHRS, CDR2 YFSETQ, per germline. This CDR3 reads CASSLQTRPTDTQYF. DNA of the CDR3: TGCGCCAGCAGCTTACAGACTAGACCCACAGATACGCAGTATTTT.

The chain uses TRBV2 and TRBJ1-1, with D unclear. Per the germline V gene, CDR1 is SNHLY and CDR2 is FYNNEI. CDR3 size: 13 residues. The germline V and J ends were trimmed by 5 bases and 1 base, with 8 bases remaining between them. The CDR3 spells CASSHEKNTEAFF. The CDR3, as DNA: TGTGCCAGCAGTCACGAAAAGAACACTGAAGCTTTCTTT.